These T cell receptor beta chains were read from a single sample in a study of T cells in Graves' hyperthyroidism and ophthalmopathy. TCRdb independently ran MiXCR on the multiplex PCR reads; one entry per CDR3 protein. This table has about 570,000 distinct CDR3 sequences, under 60% appearing once. Sequences were obtained from peripheral blood or thyroid tissue (not recorded which). The receptors derive from an adult woman with Graves' disease, either hyperthyroidism or ophthalmopathy (not recorded which). CDR3s include the opening cysteine and the closing phenylalanine or tryptophan. The D gene is left open where the match is weak. Where a row states a size, it is once, few, many or the class of an expanded clone; other rows omit it.

V: TRBV6-6
size: NA
J: TRBJ1-5
D: NA
DNA: TGTGCCAGCAGCCAGGCGGGGGGCGCTCAGCCCCAGCATTTT
CDR3: CASSQAGGAQPQHF

V: TRBV7-2
size: many
J: TRBJ2-3
D: NA
DNA: TGTGCCAGCGCAAGGGCGAGCACAGATACGCAGTATTTT
CDR3: CASARASTDTQYF

V: TRBV20-1
size: many
J: TRBJ1-1
D: NA
DNA: TGCAGTGCTAGAGATCGCACGGACACTGAAGCTTTCTTT
CDR3: CSARDRTDTEAFF

V: TRBV6-1
size: many
J: TRBJ1-6
D: TRBD1
DNA: TGTGCCAGCAGTGAGGGCTCGACAGGGGATAATTCACCCCTCCACTTT
CDR3: CASSEGSTGDNSPLHF

V: TRBV7-9
size: NA
J: TRBJ1-1
D: TRBD1
DNA: TGTGCCAGCAGCGGGCAGGGGGCTCAAGCTTTCTTT
CDR3: CASSGQGAQAFF

V: TRBV29-1
size: NA
J: TRBJ2-7
D: NA
DNA: TGCAGCGCGCTCGGCAGGGGTTCCTACGAGCAGTACTTC
CDR3: CSALGRGSYEQYF

V: TRBV7-2
size: NA
J: TRBJ2-3
D: NA
DNA: TGTGCCAGCCACCGGGGTATCTCTAGCACAGATACGCAGTATTTT
CDR3: CASHRGISSTDTQYF

V: TRBV11-2
size: many
J: TRBJ2-7
D: NA
DNA: TGTGCCAGCAGCTTAGAACGAGGGATCTACGAGCAGTACTTC
CDR3: CASSLERGIYEQYF

V: TRBV2
size: NA
J: TRBJ2-7
D: NA
DNA: TGTGCCAGCAGTGGGACGAGCCTCTCCTACGAGCAGTACTTC
CDR3: CASSGTSLSYEQYF

V: TRBV7-9
size: NA
J: TRBJ2-2
D: NA
DNA: TGTGCCAGCAGTGACTCTCTAGCGCGGGTCGGGGAGCTGTTTTTT
CDR3: CASSDSLARVGELFF

V: TRBV12-3/TRBV12-4
size: once
J: TRBJ2-7
D: TRBD2
DNA: TGTGCCAGCAGTTCAGGCGGGAGTACCAAGCGCGAGCAGTACTTC
CDR3: CASSSGGSTKREQYF

V: TRBV12-3/TRBV12-4
size: many
J: TRBJ2-7
D: NA
DNA: TGTGCCAGCAGTTTTCTCCAATACGAGCAGTACTTC
CDR3: CASSFLQYEQYF

V: TRBV5-1
size: many
J: TRBJ2-7
D: TRBD1
DNA: TGCGCCAGCAGCACAGGACAGGGGTTGAGCTCCTACGAGCAGTACTTC
CDR3: CASSTGQGLSSYEQYF

V: TRBV5-1
size: NA
J: TRBJ2-5
D: NA
DNA: TGCGCCAGCAGCTCGCGAGGTTCAGATACCCAGTACTTC
CDR3: CASSSRGSDTQYF

V: TRBV5-1
size: many
J: TRBJ1-1
D: NA
DNA: TGCGCCAGCAACCCGGGTTGGAACACTGAAGCTTTCTTT
CDR3: CASNPGWNTEAFF

V: TRBV2
size: many
J: TRBJ2-5
D: NA
DNA: TGTGCCAGCAGAAGGGAATGGGGTGAGACCCAGTACTTC
CDR3: CASRREWGETQYF

V: TRBV7-9
size: NA
J: TRBJ1-2
D: NA
DNA: TGTGCCAGCAGCTTACCCAGGGGTGGCTACACCTTC
CDR3: CASSLPRGGYTF

V: TRBV7-2
size: few
J: TRBJ2-7
D: NA
DNA: TGTGCCAGCAGCTTAGTCGAAGGCCCGCAGTACTTC
CDR3: CASSLVEGPQYF

V: TRBV25-1
size: NA
J: TRBJ1-1
D: NA
DNA: TGTGCCAGCAGTGAATATAGAGGACCTCCTTTCTTT
CDR3: CASSEYRGPPFF

V: TRBV4-2
size: NA
J: TRBJ1-6
D: NA
DNA: TGTGCCAGCAGCCAAATCGCCAATTCACCCCTCCACTTT
CDR3: CASSQIANSPLHF

V: TRBV15
size: many
J: TRBJ2-7
D: NA
DNA: TGTGCCACCAGCAGAGACGCTGGAGGGAGGGGGTACGAGCAGTACTTC
CDR3: CATSRDAGGRGYEQYF

V: TRBV11-2
size: once
J: TRBJ2-5
D: TRBD2
DNA: TGTGCCAGCAGCTTAGATACCCCACTGGCGGGAGGGCAAGAGACCCAGTACTTC
CDR3: CASSLDTPLAGGQETQYF

V: TRBV4-2
size: many
J: TRBJ1-3
D: NA
DNA: TGTGCCAGCAGCCAAGTTGGCGCAGGGAGAGACACCATATATTTT
CDR3: CASSQVGAGRDTIYF

V: TRBV24-1
size: many
J: TRBJ1-5
D: NA
DNA: TGTGCCACCAGTGATACTGGGCTGGGCAATCAGCCCCAGCATTTT
CDR3: CATSDTGLGNQPQHF

V: TRBV7-9
size: many
J: TRBJ2-7
D: TRBD1
DNA: TGTGCCAGCAGCTTAGCGCCCTCGGCAGGGGGTTACTACGAGCAGTACTTC
CDR3: CASSLAPSAGGYYEQYF

V: TRBV28
size: few
J: TRBJ1-5
D: NA
DNA: TGTGCCAGCAGTCAGTTGGTGGGGGAGGATCAGCCCCAGCATTTT
CDR3: CASSQLVGEDQPQHF

V: TRBV2
size: NA
J: TRBJ1-5
D: TRBD1
DNA: TGTGCCAGCAGGGAAACAGGGGAGGGTCAGCCCCAGCATTTT
CDR3: CASRETGEGQPQHF

V: TRBV7-3
size: NA
J: TRBJ1-1
D: NA
DNA: TGTGCCAGCAGCTTAACGAGCAACGGAAGCACTGAAGCTTTCTTT
CDR3: CASSLTSNGSTEAFF

V: TRBV2
size: NA
J: TRBJ2-2
D: TRBD1
DNA: TGTGCCAGCAGTCCTGACAGGGCGGTGGACACCGGGGAGCTGTTTTTT
CDR3: CASSPDRAVDTGELFF

V: TRBV19
size: many
J: TRBJ2-2
D: TRBD1
DNA: TGTGCCAGTAGGACAGGGGGGCCGAACACCGGGGAGCTGTTTTTT
CDR3: CASRTGGPNTGELFF

V: TRBV10-3
size: NA
J: TRBJ2-7
D: TRBD1
DNA: TGTGCCTCCAGTGAGGGGACAGGGGTCAACGAGCAGTACTTC
CDR3: CASSEGTGVNEQYF